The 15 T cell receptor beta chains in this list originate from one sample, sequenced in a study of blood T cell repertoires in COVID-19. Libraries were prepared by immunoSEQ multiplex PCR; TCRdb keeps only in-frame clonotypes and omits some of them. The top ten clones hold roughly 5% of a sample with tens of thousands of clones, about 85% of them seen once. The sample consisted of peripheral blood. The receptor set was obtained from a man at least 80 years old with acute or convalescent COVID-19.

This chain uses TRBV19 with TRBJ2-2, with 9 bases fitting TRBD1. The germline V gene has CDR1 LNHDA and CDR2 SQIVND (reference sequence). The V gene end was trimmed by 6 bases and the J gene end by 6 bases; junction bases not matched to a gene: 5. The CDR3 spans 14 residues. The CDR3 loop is CASRLQGAAGELFF. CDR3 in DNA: TGTGCCAGTAGGCTACAGGGGGCCGCCGGGGAGCTGTTTTTT.

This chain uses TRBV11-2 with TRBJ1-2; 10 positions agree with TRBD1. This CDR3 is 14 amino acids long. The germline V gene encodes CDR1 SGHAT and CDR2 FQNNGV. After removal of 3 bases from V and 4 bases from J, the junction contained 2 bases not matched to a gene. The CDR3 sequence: CASSFRDRGYGYTF. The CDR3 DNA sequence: TGTGCCAGCAGCTTCCGGGACAGGGGCTATGGCTACACCTTC.

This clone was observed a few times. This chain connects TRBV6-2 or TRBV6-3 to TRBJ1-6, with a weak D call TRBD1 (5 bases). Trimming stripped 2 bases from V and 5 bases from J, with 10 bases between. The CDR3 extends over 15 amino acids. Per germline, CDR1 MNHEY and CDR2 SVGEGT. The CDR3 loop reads CASSYPGVHNSPLHF. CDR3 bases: TGTGCCAGCAGTTACCCGGGGGTCCATAATTCACCCCTCCACTTT.

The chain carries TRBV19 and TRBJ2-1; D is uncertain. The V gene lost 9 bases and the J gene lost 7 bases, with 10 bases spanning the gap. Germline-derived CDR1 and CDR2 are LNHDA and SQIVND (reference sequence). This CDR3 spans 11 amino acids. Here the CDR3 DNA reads TGTGCCAGCGACTCCGAGAATGAGCAGTTCTTC. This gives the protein CASDSENEQFF.

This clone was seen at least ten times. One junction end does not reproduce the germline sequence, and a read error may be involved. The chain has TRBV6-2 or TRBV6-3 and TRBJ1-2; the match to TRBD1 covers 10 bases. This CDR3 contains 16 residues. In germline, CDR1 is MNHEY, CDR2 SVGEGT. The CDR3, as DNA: TGTGCCAGCAGTCACTCCCGGGACAGGGGTAAGGATGGCTACACCTTC. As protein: CASSHSRDRGKDGYTF.

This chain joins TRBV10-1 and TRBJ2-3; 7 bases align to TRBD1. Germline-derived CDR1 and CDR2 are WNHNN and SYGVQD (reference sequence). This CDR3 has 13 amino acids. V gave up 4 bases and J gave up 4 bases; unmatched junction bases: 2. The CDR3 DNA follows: TGCGCCAGCAGTGGGCAGGGGGCAGATACGCAGTATTTT. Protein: CASSGQGADTQYF.

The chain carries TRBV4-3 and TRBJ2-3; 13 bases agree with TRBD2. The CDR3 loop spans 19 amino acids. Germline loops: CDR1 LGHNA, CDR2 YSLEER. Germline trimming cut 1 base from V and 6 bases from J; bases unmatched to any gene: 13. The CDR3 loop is CASSQAPLRLAGGRDTQYF. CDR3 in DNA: TGCGCCAGCAGCCAAGCGCCCCTTAGACTAGCGGGGGGAAGGGATACGCAGTATTTT.

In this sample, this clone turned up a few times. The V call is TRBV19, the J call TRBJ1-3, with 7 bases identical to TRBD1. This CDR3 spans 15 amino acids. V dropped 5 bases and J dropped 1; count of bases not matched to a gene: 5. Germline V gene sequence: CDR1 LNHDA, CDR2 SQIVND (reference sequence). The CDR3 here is CASSSTGESGNTIYF. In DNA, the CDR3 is TGTGCCAGTAGTTCAACAGGGGAGTCTGGAAACACCATATATTTT.

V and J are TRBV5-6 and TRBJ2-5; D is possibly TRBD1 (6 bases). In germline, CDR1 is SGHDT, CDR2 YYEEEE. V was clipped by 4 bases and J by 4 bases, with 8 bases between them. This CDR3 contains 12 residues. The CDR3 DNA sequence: TGTGCCAGCAGCGTACAGGGAGAGACCCAGTACTTC. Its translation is CASSVQGETQYF.

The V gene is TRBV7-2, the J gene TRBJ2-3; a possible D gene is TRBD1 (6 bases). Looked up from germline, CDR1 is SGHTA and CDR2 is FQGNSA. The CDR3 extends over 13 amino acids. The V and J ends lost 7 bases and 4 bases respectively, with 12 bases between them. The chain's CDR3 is CASIRGAADTQYF. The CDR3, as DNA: TGTGCCAGCATCAGGGGCGCGGCAGATACGCAGTATTTT.

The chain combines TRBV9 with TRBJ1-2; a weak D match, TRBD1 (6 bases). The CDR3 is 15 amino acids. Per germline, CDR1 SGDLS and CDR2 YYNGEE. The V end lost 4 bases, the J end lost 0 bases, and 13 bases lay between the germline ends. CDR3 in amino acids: CASSTRTEANYGYTF. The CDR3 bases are TGTGCCAGCAGCACCCGGACAGAAGCTAACTATGGCTACACCTTC.

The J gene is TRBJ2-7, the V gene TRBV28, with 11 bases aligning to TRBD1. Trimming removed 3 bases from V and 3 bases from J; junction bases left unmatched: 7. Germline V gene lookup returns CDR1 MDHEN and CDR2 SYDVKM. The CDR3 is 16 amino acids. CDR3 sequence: CASSFSGQGAFYEQYF. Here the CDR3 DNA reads TGTGCCAGCAGTTTCTCCGGACAGGGGGCATTCTACGAGCAGTACTTC.

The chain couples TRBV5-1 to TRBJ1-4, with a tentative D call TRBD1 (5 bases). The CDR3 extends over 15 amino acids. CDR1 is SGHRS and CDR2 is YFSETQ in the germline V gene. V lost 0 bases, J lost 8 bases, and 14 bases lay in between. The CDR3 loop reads CASSLAAQGTEKLFF. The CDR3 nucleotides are TGCGCCAGCAGCTTGGCCGCGCAGGGAACCGAAAAACTGTTTTTT.

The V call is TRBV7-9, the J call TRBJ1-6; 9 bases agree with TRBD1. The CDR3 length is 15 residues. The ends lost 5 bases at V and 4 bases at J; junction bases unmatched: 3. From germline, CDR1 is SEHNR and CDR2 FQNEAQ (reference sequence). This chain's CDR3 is CASSAGTGYNSPLHF. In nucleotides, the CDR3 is TGTGCCAGCAGCGCTGGGACAGGGTATAATTCACCCCTCCACTTT.

CDR3 coding DNA: TGTGCCAGCAGTTCCGGGGGGACTGGGGCCAACGTCCTGACTTTC. It codes for CASSSGGTGANVLTF. The rearrangement links TRBV6-6 to TRBJ2-6, with 7 nucleotides matching TRBD2. V trimming: 4 bases; J trimming: 2 bases; junction bases outside the gene matches: 2. This CDR3 has 15 amino acids. Per germline, CDR1 MNHNY and CDR2 SVGAGI (reference sequence).